These T cell receptor beta chains were read from a single sample in a study of a mutant IDH1 vaccine in newly diagnosed glioma. Assay: immunoSEQ multiplex PCR; the TCRdb copy retains only in-frame clones and omits some. The sample has tens of thousands of clones, just under 90% seen once. Which antigens these TCRs recognize remains unknown. This sample comprised PBMCs, obtained from a glioma patient whose treatment included an IDH1 peptide vaccine. Receptor source: a woman aged 40 to 50 with glioma. Each CDR3 is given with its conserved first and last residue. The D gene is left open where the match is weak.

CDR3 protein | CDR3 DNA | V gene | D gene | J gene
CASSGGGTTNEKLFF | TGTGCCAGTAGTGGGGGAGGAACGACTAATGAAAAACTGTTTTTT | TRBV19 | NA | TRBJ1-4
CASGGLAGAGANVLTF | TGCGCCAGCGGGGGACTAGCGGGAGCTGGGGCCAACGTCCTGACTTTC | TRBV5-1 | TRBD2 | TRBJ2-6
CASSESGIRPGVVYGYTF | TGCGCCAGCAGTGAGTCGGGTATCAGGCCGGGGGTCGTCTATGGCTACACCTTC | TRBV10-2 | NA | TRBJ1-2
CASSVGLDANTGELFF | TGTGCCAGCAGCGTAGGGCTAGACGCGAACACCGGGGAGCTGTTTTTT | TRBV9 | NA | TRBJ2-2
CASSLRGGGLAGVADTQYF | TGTGCCAGCAGCTTAAGGGGCGGTGGACTAGCGGGAGTTGCAGATACGCAGTATTTT | TRBV7-8 | TRBD2 | TRBJ2-3
CATSSNQGSGANVLTF | TGTGCCACCAGCAGCAACCAGGGGTCTGGGGCCAACGTCCTGACTTTC | TRBV15 | NA | TRBJ2-6
CASSYLPSNQPQHF | TGTGCCAGCAGTTACCTTCCGAGCAATCAGCCCCAGCATTTT | TRBV6-6 | NA | TRBJ1-5
CASSSTLGGYYNEQFF | TGTGCCAGCAGCTCAACCCTTGGGGGGTACTACAATGAGCAGTTCTTC | TRBV5-6 | NA | TRBJ2-1
CASSVGDRVNQPQHF | TGTGCCAGCAGCGTAGGGGACAGGGTAAATCAGCCCCAGCATTTT | TRBV9 | TRBD1 | TRBJ1-5
CASSQGWGAGDEQFF | TGCGCCAGCAGCCAGGGCTGGGGGGCCGGGGATGAGCAGTTCTTC | TRBV4-3 | NA | TRBJ2-1
CASSRTGVGDHEQYF | TGCGCCAGCAGCCGAACGGGGGTTGGTGACCACGAGCAGTACTTC | TRBV5-1 | NA | TRBJ2-7
CASRNSYGTASNQPQHF | TGTGCCAGCAGAAATTCCTACGGGACAGCTAGCAATCAGCCCCAGCATTTT | TRBV28 | TRBD1 | TRBJ1-5
CSALGQGALTEAFF | TGCAGCGCCCTGGGACAGGGGGCGCTTACTGAAGCTTTCTTT | TRBV29-1 | TRBD1 | TRBJ1-1
CASSQDQAGGGTEAFF | TGCGCCAGCAGCCAAGATCAGGCAGGGGGCGGGACTGAAGCTTTCTTT | TRBV4-1 | TRBD1 | TRBJ1-1
CASKLGGPGANVLTF | TGTGCCAGCAAGTTGGGGGGTCCTGGGGCCAACGTCCTGACTTTC | TRBV7-2 | NA | TRBJ2-6
CASSYDRGQETQYF | TGTGCCAGCAGTTACGACAGGGGCCAAGAGACCCAGTACTTC | TRBV6-6 | TRBD1 | TRBJ2-5
CASSDTGELFF | TGCGCCAGCAGTGACACCGGGGAGCTGTTTTTT | TRBV5-1 | NA | TRBJ2-2
CASRVQNSYEQYF | TGTGCCAGCAGGGTCCAGAACTCCTACGAGCAGTACTTC | TRBV13 | NA | TRBJ2-7
CASRQGQNYGYTF | TGTGCCAGCAGGCAGGGACAAAACTATGGCTACACCTTC | TRBV7-9 | NA | TRBJ1-2
CASSLRRGGPDTQYF | TGTGCCAGCAGCTTAAGGCGGGGGGGCCCGGATACGCAGTATTTT | TRBV7-2 | TRBD2 | TRBJ2-3
CASSQDGHSDSPLHF | TGTGCCAGCAGCCAAGACGGACACTCGGATTCACCCCTCCACTTT | TRBV14 | NA | TRBJ1-6